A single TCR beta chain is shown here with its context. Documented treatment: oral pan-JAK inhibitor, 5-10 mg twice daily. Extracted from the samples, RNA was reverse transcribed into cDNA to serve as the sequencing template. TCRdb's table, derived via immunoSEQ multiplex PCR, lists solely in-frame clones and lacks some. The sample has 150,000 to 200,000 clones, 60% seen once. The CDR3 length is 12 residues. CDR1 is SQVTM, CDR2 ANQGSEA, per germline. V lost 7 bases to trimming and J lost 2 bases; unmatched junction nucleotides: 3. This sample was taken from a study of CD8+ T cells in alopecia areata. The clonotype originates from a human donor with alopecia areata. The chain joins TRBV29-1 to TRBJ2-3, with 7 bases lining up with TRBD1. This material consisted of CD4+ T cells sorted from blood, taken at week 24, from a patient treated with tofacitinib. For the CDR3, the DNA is TGCAGCGCGGGACAGTTCACAGATACGCAGTATTTT. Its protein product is CSAGQFTDTQYF.